This T cell receptor beta chain was found in a study of blood T cell repertoires in COVID-19. Study-level information: Samples representing acute and convalescent COVID-19 were sourced from the United States, Italy and Spain. T cells, B-cell-depleted T cells, or PBMCs supplied cDNA or gDNA.

Study processing details: For nucleated cells, counts were estimated from reference gene primer amplification. Data came from immunoSEQ multiplex PCR; TCRdb stores just in-frame clones and leaves some out. The DNA was the basis for D and trimming; V, J and clone size are from that table. The sample contains about 70,000 clones, around four fifths of which appear only once. The CDR3 loop spans 14 amino acids. V was clipped by 3 bases and J by 1 base, with 12 bases between them. Germline CDR1 is GTSNPN and CDR2 is SVGIG (reference sequence). This clone came up a few times. This chain uses TRBV30 with TRBJ1-1; maybe TRBD1 (6 bases). Sequencing was performed on peripheral blood. This sequence originates from a woman aged 60-75 years with acute or convalescent COVID-19. CDR3 protein: CAWRVQGANTEAFF. DNA of the CDR3: TGTGCCTGGAGGGTACAGGGAGCGAACACTGAAGCTTTCTTT.